A selection of T cell receptor beta chains follows, all from one sample in a study of vaccination effects on CD4 cells after COVID-19. Antigens of these TCRs are unknown. TCRdb keeps only in-frame clones here, not all; method: immunoSEQ multiplex PCR. Here the sample spans approximately 45,000 clones, approximately 80% being singletons. The sample here was CD4+ T cells from PBMCs cultured without peptide, taken before COVID-19 vaccination. The receptors were sampled from a human donor who had a prior SARS-CoV-2 infection. CDR3s include the opening cysteine and the closing phenylalanine or tryptophan. D genes are given only for firm matches. Expanded clones get a size class; other rows say once, few or many, or leave the size out.

-,TRBJ2-3,-,TRBV9,TGTGCCAGCAGCGGACAGAACACAGATACGCAGTATTTT,CASSGQNTDTQYF
few,TRBJ1-5,-,TRBV10-2,TGCGCCAGCAGTGAGTCGATTGCTTATCCTCAGCCCCAGCATTTT,CASSESIAYPQPQHF
-,TRBJ2-2,TRBD2,TRBV15,TGTGCCACCAGCAGAGGACTAGCGGGAAATGGGGAGCTGTTTTTT,CATSRGLAGNGELFF
-,TRBJ2-3,-,TRBV19,TGTGCCAGTAGTATAACGGGCGGGACCCTAATGGGAGATACGCAGTATTTT,CASSITGGTLMGDTQYF
-,TRBJ2-1,TRBD1,TRBV16,TGTGCCAGCAGCCAATACGAACAGGGGATAGTAAATGAGCAGTTCTTC,CASSQYEQGIVNEQFF
-,TRBJ2-1,-,TRBV18,TGTGCCAGCTCGCGCGGCGTCGACTCCTACAATGAGCAGTTCTTC,CASSRGVDSYNEQFF
-,TRBJ1-1,-,TRBV6-5,TGTGCCAGCCGTCATCGGGGGTCTGCTTTCTTT,CASRHRGSAFF
-,TRBJ2-7,-,TRBV15,TGTGCCACCAGCACAGAGGGGCCTGGACCGTACGAGCAGTACTTC,CATSTEGPGPYEQYF
few,TRBJ1-6,TRBD1,TRBV3-1/TRBV3-2,TGTGCCAGCAGCCGGGGACAGCTTAATTCACCCCTCCACTTT,CASSRGQLNSPLHF
-,TRBJ1-1,-,TRBV6-5,TGTGCCAGCAGTTACGGGACACTGAACACTGAAGCTTTCTTT,CASSYGTLNTEAFF
-,TRBJ1-3,TRBD1,TRBV15,TGTGCCACCAGCAGAGGAACAGGGGAAGCTGGAAACACCATATATTTT,CATSRGTGEAGNTIYF
-,TRBJ2-1,-,TRBV9,TGTGCCAGCAGCGTAGTGGGGGCAGCCTACAATGAGCAGTTCTTC,CASSVVGAAYNEQFF
-,TRBJ1-6,-,TRBV30,TGTGCCTGGACCGCCGGGACCGGTTTTCGGTCCTATAATTCACCCCTCCACTTT,CAWTAGTGFRSYNSPLHF
-,TRBJ1-1,TRBD1,TRBV6-5,TGTGCCAGCAGTACAGACAGGGGAGGCGTGACTGAAGCTTTCTTT,CASSTDRGGVTEAFF
-,TRBJ1-1,TRBD1,TRBV15,TGTGCCACCAGCAGAGACACGACAGGGGCCATGGGGACTGAAGCTTTCTTT,CATSRDTTGAMGTEAFF
-,TRBJ2-2,TRBD2,TRBV7-9,TGTGCCAGCAGCTTAGGGGTTAGCGGGAGTATCGACACCGGGGAGCTGTTTTTT,CASSLGVSGSIDTGELFF
-,TRBJ2-1,-,TRBV27,TGTGCCAGCAGTTTCGGGCTAGCTGGGAATGAGCAGTTCTTC,CASSFGLAGNEQFF
few,TRBJ2-1,-,TRBV27,TGTGCCAGCAGTTTCTCTAGCTCCTACAATGAGCAGTTCTTC,CASSFSSSYNEQFF
-,TRBJ2-1,-,TRBV21-1,TGTGCCAGCAGGGCCCCTACCGGGCGGGAGGGGAATGAGCAGTTCTTC,CASRAPTGREGNEQFF
-,TRBJ1-1,-,TRBV11-2,TGTGCCAGCAGCTTCTTACCTCAGGGGCGCACTGAAGCTTTCTTT,CASSFLPQGRTEAFF
-,TRBJ1-5,TRBD1,TRBV6-5,TGTGCCAGCAAAAAACGGGACAGGGATGGTCAGCCCCAGCATTTT,CASKKRDRDGQPQHF
few,TRBJ2-6,-,TRBV30,TGTGCCTGGAATTCTCTTTCTGGGGCCAACGTCCTGACTTTC,CAWNSLSGANVLTF
-,TRBJ2-1,TRBD2,TRBV5-1,TGCGCCAGCAGCTCCACGACTAGCGGAAACAATGAGCAGTTCTTC,CASSSTTSGNNEQFF
once,TRBJ2-3,-,TRBV18,TGTGCCAGCTCACCATGGGATACTAGCACAGATACGCAGTATTTT,CASSPWDTSTDTQYF
few,TRBJ1-2,TRBD1,TRBV2,TGTGCCAGCAGCCTAATACCAACCGGACAGGGCGACTATGGCTACACCTTC,CASSLIPTGQGDYGYTF
once,TRBJ1-6,-,TRBV12-2,TGTGCAAGTCGCTTTACAGGGGTGGGTAATTCACCCCTCCACTTT,CASRFTGVGNSPLHF
-,TRBJ2-7,TRBD2,TRBV5-1,TGCGCCAGCAGCTCGGCTAGCGGGAGTTACGAGCAGTACTTC,CASSSASGSYEQYF
few,TRBJ1-6,TRBD1,TRBV5-4,TGTGCCAGCAGGCCCGGGACAGCAAATTCACCCCTCCACTTT,CASRPGTANSPLHF
-,TRBJ1-1,-,TRBV7-9,TGTGCCAGCAGCCCCCGTGGCAGTGGAACTGAAGCTTTCTTT,CASSPRGSGTEAFF
few,TRBJ1-5,-,TRBV2,TGTGCCAGCAGTGAAGGGGGATATAGCAATCAGCCCCAGCATTTT,CASSEGGYSNQPQHF
-,TRBJ1-3,-,TRBV19,TGTGCCAGTAGTCGATCTTACTACTCTGGAAACACCATATATTTT,CASSRSYYSGNTIYF
-,TRBJ2-4,TRBD1,TRBV7-2,TGTGCCAGCAGCTCATACCGGGACAGCCCCATCCAGTACTTC,CASSSYRDSPIQYF
-,TRBJ2-5,-,TRBV18,TGTGCCAGCTCATCAAACCAAGAGACCCAGTACTTC,CASSSNQETQYF
-,TRBJ2-3,TRBD2,TRBV24-1,TGTGCCACCACTCCCGGCGGGAGTACAGATACGCAGTATTTT,CATTPGGSTDTQYF
few,TRBJ1-5,-,TRBV19,TGTGCCAGTAGTATAATAGGGCTGAAGCCCAATCAGCCCCAGCATTTT,CASSIIGLKPNQPQHF
-,TRBJ2-1,-,TRBV5-1,TGCGCCAGCAGCGGGGAGCGGCAGACAAATGAGCAGTTCTTC,CASSGERQTNEQFF
-,TRBJ1-6,-,TRBV30,TGTGCCTGGAGTGCGACACTGGGGGACTCACCCCTCCACTTT,CAWSATLGDSPLHF
-,TRBJ1-2,TRBD1,TRBV18,TGTGCCAGCTCACGGGGGACAGGGCTCGACTATGGCTACACCTTC,CASSRGTGLDYGYTF
-,TRBJ1-2,-,TRBV3-1/TRBV3-2,TGTGCCAGCAGCGCGCTTGGAGGGGAGAATGGCTACACCTTC,CASSALGGENGYTF
-,TRBJ2-7,-,TRBV4-1,TGCGCCAGCAGCCAACAGACCGGGACACCATACGAGCAGTACTTC,CASSQQTGTPYEQYF
-,TRBJ1-1,-,TRBV5-1,TGCGCCAGCAACTCGGGGGCTGGAACTGAAGCTTTCTTT,CASNSGAGTEAFF